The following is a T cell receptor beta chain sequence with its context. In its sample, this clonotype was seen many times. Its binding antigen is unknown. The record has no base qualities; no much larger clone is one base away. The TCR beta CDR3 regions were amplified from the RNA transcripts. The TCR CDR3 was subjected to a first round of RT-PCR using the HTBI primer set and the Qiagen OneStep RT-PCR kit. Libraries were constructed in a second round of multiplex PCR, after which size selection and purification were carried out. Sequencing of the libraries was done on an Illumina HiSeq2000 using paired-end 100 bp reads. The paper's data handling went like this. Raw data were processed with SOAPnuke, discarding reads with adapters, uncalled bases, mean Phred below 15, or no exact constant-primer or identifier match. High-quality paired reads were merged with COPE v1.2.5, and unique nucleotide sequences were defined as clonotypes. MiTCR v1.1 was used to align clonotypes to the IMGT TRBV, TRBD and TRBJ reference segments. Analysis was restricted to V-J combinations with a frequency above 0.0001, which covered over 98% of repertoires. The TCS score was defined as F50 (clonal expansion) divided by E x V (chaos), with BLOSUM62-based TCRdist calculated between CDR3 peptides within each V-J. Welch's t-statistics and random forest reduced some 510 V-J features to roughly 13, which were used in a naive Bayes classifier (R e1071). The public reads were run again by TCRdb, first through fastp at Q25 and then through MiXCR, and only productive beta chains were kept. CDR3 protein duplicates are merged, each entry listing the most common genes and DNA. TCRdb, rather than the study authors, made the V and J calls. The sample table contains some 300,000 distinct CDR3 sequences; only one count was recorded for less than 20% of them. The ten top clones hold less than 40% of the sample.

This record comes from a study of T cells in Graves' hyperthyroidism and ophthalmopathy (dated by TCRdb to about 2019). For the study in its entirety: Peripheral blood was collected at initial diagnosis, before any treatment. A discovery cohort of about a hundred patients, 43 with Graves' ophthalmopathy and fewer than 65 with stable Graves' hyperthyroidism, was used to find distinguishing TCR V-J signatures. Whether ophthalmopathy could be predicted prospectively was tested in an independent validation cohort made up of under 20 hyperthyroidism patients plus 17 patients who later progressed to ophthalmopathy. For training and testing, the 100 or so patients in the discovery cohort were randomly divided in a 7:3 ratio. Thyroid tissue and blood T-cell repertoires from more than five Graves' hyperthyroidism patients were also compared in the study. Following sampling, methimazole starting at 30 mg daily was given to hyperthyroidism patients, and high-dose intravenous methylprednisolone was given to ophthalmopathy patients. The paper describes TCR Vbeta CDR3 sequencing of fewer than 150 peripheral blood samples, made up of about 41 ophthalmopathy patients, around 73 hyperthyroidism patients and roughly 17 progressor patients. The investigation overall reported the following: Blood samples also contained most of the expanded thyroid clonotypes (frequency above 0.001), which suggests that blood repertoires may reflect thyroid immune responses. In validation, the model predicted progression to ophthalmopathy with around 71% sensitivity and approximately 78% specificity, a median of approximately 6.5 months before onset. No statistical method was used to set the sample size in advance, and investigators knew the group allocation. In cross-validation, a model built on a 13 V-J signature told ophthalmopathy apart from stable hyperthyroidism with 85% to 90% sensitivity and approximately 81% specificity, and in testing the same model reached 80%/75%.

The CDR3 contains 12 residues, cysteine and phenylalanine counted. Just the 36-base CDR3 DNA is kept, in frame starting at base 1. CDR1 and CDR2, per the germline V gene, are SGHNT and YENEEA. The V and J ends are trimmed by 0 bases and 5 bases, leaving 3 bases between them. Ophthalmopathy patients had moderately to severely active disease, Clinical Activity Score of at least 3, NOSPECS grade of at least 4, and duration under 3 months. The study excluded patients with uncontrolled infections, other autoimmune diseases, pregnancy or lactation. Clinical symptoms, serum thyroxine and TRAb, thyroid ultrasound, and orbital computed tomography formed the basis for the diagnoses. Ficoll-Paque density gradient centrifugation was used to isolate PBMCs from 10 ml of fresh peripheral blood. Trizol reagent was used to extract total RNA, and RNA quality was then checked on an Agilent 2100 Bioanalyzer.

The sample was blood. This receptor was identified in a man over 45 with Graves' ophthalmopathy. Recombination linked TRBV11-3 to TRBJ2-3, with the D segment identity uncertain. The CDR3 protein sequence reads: CASSLEGDTQYF. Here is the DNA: TGTGCCAGCAGCTTAGAGGGAGATACGCAGTATTTT. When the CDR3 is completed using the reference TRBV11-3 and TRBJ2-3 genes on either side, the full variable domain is EAGVVQSPRYKIIEKKQPVAFWCNPISGHNTLYWYLQNLGQGPELLIRYENEEAVDDSQLPKDRFSAERLKGVDSTLKIQPAELGDSAVYLCASSLEGDTQYFGPGTRLTVL.